The text below deals with one T cell receptor beta chain. The antigen remains undetermined. In the PCR, 60 Vbeta and 13 Jbeta primers were used. TCRdb keeps only in-frame clones here, not all; method: immunoSEQ multiplex PCR. The repertoire holds more than 85,000 clones, over 55% seen once, with roughly 6% in the top ten. These data belong to a study of cytomegalovirus exposure and HLA in healthy donors. Study results and limitations: Several V segments, TRBV6-2 and TRBV6-3 among them, could not be told apart and were dropped. In a later analysis, 17,000 or so TCR beta sequences were associated with HLA alleles at 0.05 false discovery rate. TCR beta sequences reportedly predicted most subjects' HLA-A and HLA-B alleles accurately.

Germline V CDR1 and CDR2: SGHAT, FQNNGV. The ends were cut back, 3 bases at V and 3 bases at J, with 14 bases in the middle. The CDR3 contains 15 residues. The TCR sequence derives from a woman aged 25-40 years in good health and CMV-seronegative. Sequenced input: PBMCs. V gene TRBV11-2 combines with J gene TRBJ1-1; D gene ambiguous. The DNA for the CDR3 is TGTGCCAGCAGCTTCGCTCCCACCGGGGACACTGAAGCTTTCTTT. It translates to CASSFAPTGDTEAFF.